Shown below are 20 T cell receptor beta chains from a single sample sequenced in a study of memory B cells and T cells in multiple sclerosis. Produced via immunoSEQ multiplex PCR; TCRdb's table is partial and in-frame only. This sample has 35,000 to 55,000 clones, with approximately 80% found just once. The antigens these receptors bind are not known. After stimulus-free culture, autoproliferating CFSE-dim and non-proliferating CFSE-high T cells were sequenced separately. Pooled replicate wells came from about 50 million CFSE-labeled PBMCs cultured about seven days without stimulus. Sequencing was done on a sample of PBMCs from blood kept in culture. Receptors originate from a human donor with multiple sclerosis.

The chain uses TRBV11-3 and TRBJ2-2, with 7 bases identical to TRBD2. The CDR3 runs 16 residues. CDR1 and CDR2 (germline): SGHNT, YENEEA. V shed 0 bases, J shed 6 bases, and the junction held 7 bases outside the gene matches. CDR3 nucleotides: TGTGCCAGCAGCTTAGAGGGAGGGCGGACGGCCGGGGAGCTGTTTTTT. This gives the protein CASSLEGGRTAGELFF.

The gene calls are TRBV9 and TRBJ2-1, with TRBD2 as a possible D gene (5 bases). Trimming took 4 bases from V and 0 from J, leaving 17 bases between them. This CDR3 is 17 amino acids long. Germline CDR1 SGDLS, CDR2 YYNGEE. The CDR3 sequence: CASSPLWTGRSYNEQFF. The CDR3 nucleotides are TGTGCCAGCAGCCCCCTGTGGACTGGCCGCTCCTACAATGAGCAGTTCTTC.

The rearrangement links TRBV2 to TRBJ2-5; 7 positions agree with TRBD2. The germline V gene encodes CDR1 SNHLY and CDR2 FYNNEI. J was trimmed by 11 bases and V by 4 bases; bases with no gene match: 13. The CDR3 consists of 14 residues. The CDR3 loop is CASSAAALRREQYF. The CDR3, as DNA: TGTGCCAGCAGTGCGGCGGCTCTCCGGCGGGAGCAGTACTTC. Full variable domain (remainder filled in from reference TRBV2 and TRBJ2-5): EPEVTQTPSHQVTQMGQEVILRCVPISNHLYFYWYRQILGQKVEFLVSFYNNEISEKSEIFDDQFSVERPDGSNFTLKIRSTKLEDSAMYFCASSAAALRREQYFGPGTRLLVL.

The V and J genes are TRBV6-5 and TRBJ1-2; D perhaps matches TRBD1 (5 bases). V was clipped by 4 bases and J by 2 bases, with 14 bases between them. The CDR3 length is 15 residues. Germline CDR1 and CDR2: MNHEY and SVGAGI. The DNA for the CDR3 is TGTGCCAGCAGTTCCCCCAGGGTTGGGAACTATGGCTACACCTTC. This encodes CASSSPRVGNYGYTF.

The chain joins TRBV9 to TRBJ1-6; the match to TRBD1 covers 8 bases. The CDR3 is 16 residues long. Germline CDR1 SGDLS, CDR2 YYNGEE. The J segment lost 10 bases and the V segment lost 4 bases, leaving 13 bases of the junction unmatched. The chain's CDR3 is CASSPRAGTGKSPLHF. The CDR3 bases are TGTGCCAGCAGCCCCCGAGCCGGGACAGGAAAGTCACCCCTCCACTTT. The complete variable domain, with remaining parts taken from reference TRBV9 and TRBJ1-6, reads DSGVTQTPKHLITATGQRVTLRCSPRSGDLSVYWYQQSLDQGLQFLIQYYNGEERAKGNILERFSAQQFPDLHSELNLSSLELGDSALYFCASSPRAGTGKSPLHFGNGTRLTVT.

The chain joins TRBV9 to TRBJ1-1, with unresolved D. The germline V gene has CDR1 SGDLS and CDR2 YYNGEE. The V end lost 0 bases, the J end lost 2 bases, and 11 bases lay between the germline ends. The CDR3 sequence is 15 residues long. The CDR3 sequence: CASSVAQSTNTEAFF. The CDR3 DNA is TGTGCCAGCAGCGTAGCTCAGAGTACCAACACTGAAGCTTTCTTT.

The rearrangement uses TRBV5-1 and TRBJ2-7; 9 nucleotides agree with TRBD1. This CDR3 region has 15 residues. Germline lookup yields CDR1 SGHRS and CDR2 YFSETQ. V gave up 4 bases and J gave up 0 bases; unmatched junction bases: 5. CDR3 region: CASSLGTGISYEQYF. CDR3 sequence (DNA): TGCGCCAGCAGCCTCGGGACAGGGATCTCCTACGAGCAGTACTTC.

The rearrangement joins TRBV9 to TRBJ2-3; D not certain. The CDR3 spans 12 residues. Germline V gene lookup returns CDR1 SGDLS and CDR2 YYNGEE. V lost 0 bases and J lost 5, with 4 bases in between. In nucleotides, the CDR3 is TGTGCCAGCAGCGTAGACCAAGATACGCAGTATTTT. It yields the protein CASSVDQDTQYF.

The rearrangement links TRBV15 to TRBJ1-3; no definite D call. Germline CDR1 and CDR2: LNHNV and YYDKDF (reference sequence). Trimming left V 0 bases short and J 0 bases short, with 9 bases between. The CDR3 sequence is 16 residues long. The CDR3 region is CATSRDSPRSGNTIYF. CDR3 coding DNA: TGTGCCACCAGCAGAGATTCCCCGCGCTCTGGAAACACCATATATTTT.

The V and J genes are TRBV5-1 and TRBJ2-2; D unresolved. V lost 2 bases to trimming and J lost 9 bases, with 14 bases between them. Per germline, CDR1 SGHRS and CDR2 YFSETQ. The CDR3 totals 14 residues. In DNA form, the CDR3 reads TGCGCCAGCAGCTTTGGGGTCGGTCCAAGGGAGCTGTTTTTT. Protein product: CASSFGVGPRELFF.

This clone has just a few counts. The chain has TRBV18 and TRBJ2-7; no clear D gene. Germline-derived CDR1 and CDR2 are KGHSH and LQKENI. V was pared by 0 bases and J by 4 bases, with 13 bases between. The CDR3 length is 15 residues. The CDR3 loop is CASSPPRTVGYEQYF. The CDR3 nucleotides are TGTGCCAGCTCACCACCGCGGACCGTGGGGTACGAGCAGTACTTC.

The genes are TRBV18 and TRBJ2-7, with D unclear. V shed 6 bases and J shed 2 bases, with 11 bases lying between them. Per germline, CDR1 KGHSH and CDR2 LQKENI. CDR3 size: 13 residues. CDR3 nucleotides: TGTGCCAGCTCGCCGGACGGAACCTACGAGCAGTACTTC. As protein: CASSPDGTYEQYF.

The V gene is TRBV27, the J gene TRBJ1-1, with TRBD1 matching 9 bases. CDR1 MNHEY and CDR2 SMNVEV come from the germline V gene (reference sequence). The CDR3 consists of 20 residues. After removal of 4 bases from V and 1 base from J, the junction contained 19 bases not matched to a gene. CDR3 DNA sequence: TGTGCCAGCAGTTCCTCAAAGTGGCTCGGGACAGGGATTCCGAACACTGAAGCTTTCTTT. The encoded protein is CASSSSKWLGTGIPNTEAFF.

The J gene is TRBJ2-1, the V gene TRBV5-6; D remains unclear. V lost 4 bases to trimming and J lost 5 bases, with 13 bases between them. Per germline, CDR1 SGHDT and CDR2 YYEEEE. This CDR3 is built from 14 residues. In nucleotides, the CDR3 is TGTGCCAGCAGCGCAGGCCTAGACGACAATGAGCAGTTCTTC. Translation gives CASSAGLDDNEQFF.

The rearrangement links TRBV11-1 to TRBJ2-2; 8 bases fit TRBD2. Per germline, CDR1 SGHAT and CDR2 FQDESV (reference sequence). The junction had 10 bases not matched to a gene; V was cut back by 7 bases and J by 6 bases. The CDR3 loop spans 15 amino acids. For the CDR3, the DNA is TGTGCCAGCACCGCAGCGGGGGCGGTGGCCGGGGAGCTGTTTTTT. Protein: CASTAAGAVAGELFF.

The rearrangement uses TRBV28 and TRBJ1-4, with 9 bases fitting TRBD1. Trimming cost V 5 bases and J 5 bases; bases outside gene matches: 6. The CDR3 has 15 amino acids. The germline V gene has CDR1 MDHEN and CDR2 SYDVKM. The CDR3 loop is CASSRPTGGNEKLFF. The CDR3 region has the DNA TGTGCCAGCAGTCGCCCCACAGGGGGCAATGAAAAACTGTTTTTT.

V gene TRBV28 combines with J gene TRBJ1-5; TRBD1 aligns across 9 bases. Germline V lookup: CDR1 MDHEN, CDR2 SYDVKM. V lost 7 bases and J lost 5; bases outside the gene matches: 9. CDR3 length: 15 residues. The CDR3 DNA follows: TGTGCCAGCAAAAGGGACAGGGTCCGCTATCAGCCCCAGCATTTT. This sequence encodes CASKRDRVRYQPQHF.

This chain joins TRBV27 and TRBJ2-7; 9 nucleotides align to TRBD1. The CDR3 contains 13 residues. Germline values: CDR1 MNHEY, CDR2 SMNVEV (reference sequence). V dropped 3 bases and J dropped 5; count of bases not matched to a gene: 2. The CDR3 region is CASSLGQGHEQYF. For the CDR3, the DNA is TGTGCCAGCAGTTTGGGACAGGGCCACGAGCAGTACTTC.

Written as DNA, the CDR3 is TGTGCCAGCAGCGACAGATGCGGGACAGGGTTTTACTCACCCCTCCACTTT. Its protein product is CASSDRCGTGFYSPLHF. The J gene is TRBJ1-6, the V gene TRBV21-1; TRBD1, as called in the table, went unchecked against the DNA. TRBV21-1 is marked as a pseudogene. There are 17 residues in the CDR3.

The rearrangement uses TRBV18 and TRBJ1-5, with 8 bases matching TRBD1. Germline lookup yields CDR1 KGHSH and CDR2 LQKENI. Trimming cost V 2 bases and J 2 bases; bases outside gene matches: 5. The CDR3 has 16 amino acids. CDR3 in amino acids: CASSPSGTGGNQPQHF. The CDR3 DNA is TGTGCCAGCTCACCATCCGGGACAGGAGGCAATCAGCCCCAGCATTTT.